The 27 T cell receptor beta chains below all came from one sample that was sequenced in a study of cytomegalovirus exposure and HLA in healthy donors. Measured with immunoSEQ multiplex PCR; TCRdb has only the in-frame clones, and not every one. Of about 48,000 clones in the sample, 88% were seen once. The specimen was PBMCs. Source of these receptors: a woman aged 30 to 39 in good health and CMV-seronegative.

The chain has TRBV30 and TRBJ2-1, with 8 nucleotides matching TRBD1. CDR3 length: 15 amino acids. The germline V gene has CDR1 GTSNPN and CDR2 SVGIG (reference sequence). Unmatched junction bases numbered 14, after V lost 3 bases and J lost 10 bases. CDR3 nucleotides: TGTGCCTGGAGCCCTCACAGGGGGTCCGTTTGGGAGCAGTTCTTC. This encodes CAWSPHRGSVWEQFF.

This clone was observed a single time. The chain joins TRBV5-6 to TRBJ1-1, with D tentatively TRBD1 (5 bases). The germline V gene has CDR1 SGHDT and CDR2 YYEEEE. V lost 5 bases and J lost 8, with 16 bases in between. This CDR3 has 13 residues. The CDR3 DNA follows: TGTGCCAGCAGACCCGTCGTAACAGGAGAAGCTTTCTTT. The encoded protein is CASRPVVTGEAFF.

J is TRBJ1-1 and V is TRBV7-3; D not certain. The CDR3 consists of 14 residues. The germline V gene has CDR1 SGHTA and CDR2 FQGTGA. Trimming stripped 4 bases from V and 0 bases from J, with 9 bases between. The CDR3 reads CASSSGLLNTEAFF. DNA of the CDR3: TGTGCCAGCAGCTCCGGACTGCTGAACACTGAAGCTTTCTTT.

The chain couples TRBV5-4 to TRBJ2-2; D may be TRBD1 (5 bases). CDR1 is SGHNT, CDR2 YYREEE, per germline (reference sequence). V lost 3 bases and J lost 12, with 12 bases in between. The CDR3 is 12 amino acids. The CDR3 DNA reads TGTGCCAGCAGCTACCTTTTGGGGCAGCTGTTTTTT. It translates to CASSYLLGQLFF. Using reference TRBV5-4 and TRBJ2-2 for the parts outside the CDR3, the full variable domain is ETGVTQSPTHLIKTRGQQVTLRCSSQSGHNTVSWYQQALGQGPQFIFQYYREEENGRGNFPPRFSGLQFPNYSSELNVNALELDDSALYLCASSYLLGQLFFGEGSRLTVL.

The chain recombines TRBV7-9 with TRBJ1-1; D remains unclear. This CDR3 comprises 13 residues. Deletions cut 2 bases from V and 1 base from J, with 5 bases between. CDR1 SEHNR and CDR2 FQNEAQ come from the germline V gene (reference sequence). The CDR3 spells CASSLQENTEAFF. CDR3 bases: TGTGCCAGCAGCTTACAGGAGAACACTGAAGCTTTCTTT.

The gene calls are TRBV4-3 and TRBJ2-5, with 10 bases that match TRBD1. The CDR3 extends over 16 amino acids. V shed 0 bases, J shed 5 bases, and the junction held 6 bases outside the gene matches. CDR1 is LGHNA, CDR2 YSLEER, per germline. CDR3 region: CASSQEDRGQGETQYF. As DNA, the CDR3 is TGCGCCAGCAGCCAAGAAGACAGGGGGCAAGGGGAGACCCAGTACTTC.

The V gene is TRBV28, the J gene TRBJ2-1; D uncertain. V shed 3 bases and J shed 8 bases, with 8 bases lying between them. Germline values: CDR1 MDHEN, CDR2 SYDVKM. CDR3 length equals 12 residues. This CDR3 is CASSFRVYEQFF. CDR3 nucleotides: TGTGCCAGCAGTTTTCGTGTTTATGAGCAGTTCTTC. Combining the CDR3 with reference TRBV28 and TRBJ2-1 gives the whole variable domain DVKVTQSSRYLVKRTGEKVFLECVQDMDHENMFWYRQDPGLGLRLIYFSYDVKMKEKGDIPEGYSVSREKKERFSLILESASTNQTSMYLCASSFRVYEQFFGPGTRLTVL.

The CDR3 DNA reads TGTGCCAGCAGCTTTAGCAGGGGCTCCTACAATGAGCAGTTCTTC. This translates into CASSFSRGSYNEQFF. The rearrangement joins TRBV13 to TRBJ2-1, with TRBD1 as a possible D gene (6 bases). The CDR3 is 15 residues long. With 3 bases removed from V and 0 bases from J, the gap between germline ends came to 9 bases. The germline V gene has CDR1 PRHDT and CDR2 FYEKMQ (reference sequence). The entire variable domain, with the rest obtained from reference TRBV13 and TRBJ2-1, is as follows: AAGVIQSPRHLIKEKRETATLKCYPIPRHDTVYWYQQGPGQDPQFLISFYEKMQSDKGSIPDRFSAQQFSDYHSELNMSSLELGDSALYFCASSFSRGSYNEQFFGPGTRLTVL.

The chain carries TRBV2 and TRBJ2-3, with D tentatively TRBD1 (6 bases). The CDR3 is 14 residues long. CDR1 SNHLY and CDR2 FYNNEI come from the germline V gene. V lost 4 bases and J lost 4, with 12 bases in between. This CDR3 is CASSGRGGPDTQYF. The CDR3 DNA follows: TGTGCCAGCAGTGGTCGTGGGGGCCCAGATACGCAGTATTTT.

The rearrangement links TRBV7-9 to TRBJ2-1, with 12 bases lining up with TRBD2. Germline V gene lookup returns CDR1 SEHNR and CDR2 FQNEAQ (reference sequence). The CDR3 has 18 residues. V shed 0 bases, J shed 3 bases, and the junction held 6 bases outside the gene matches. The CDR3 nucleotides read TGTGCCAGCAGCTTAGCCAGAGCTAGCGGGAGGGACTACAATGAGCAGTTCTTC. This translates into CASSLARASGRDYNEQFF.

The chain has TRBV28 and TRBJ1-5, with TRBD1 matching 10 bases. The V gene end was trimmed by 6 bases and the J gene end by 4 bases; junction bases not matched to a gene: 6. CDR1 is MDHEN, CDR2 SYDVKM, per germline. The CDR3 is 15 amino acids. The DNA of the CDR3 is TGTGCCAGCAGAACCCGGGACAGGGGAAATCAGCCCCAGCATTTT. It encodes CASRTRDRGNQPQHF.

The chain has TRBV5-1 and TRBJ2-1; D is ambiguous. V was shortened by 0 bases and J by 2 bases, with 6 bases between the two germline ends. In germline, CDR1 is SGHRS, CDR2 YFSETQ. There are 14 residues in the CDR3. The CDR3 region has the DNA TGCGCCAGCAGCTTGGTCTCAGCCTACAATGAGCAGTTCTTC. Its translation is CASSLVSAYNEQFF. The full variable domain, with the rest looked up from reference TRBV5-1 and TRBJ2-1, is KAGVTQTPRYLIKTRGQQVTLSCSPISGHRSVSWYQQTPGQGLQFLFEYFSETQRNKGNFPGRFSGRQFSNSRSEMNVSTLELGDSALYLCASSLVSAYNEQFFGPGTRLTVL.

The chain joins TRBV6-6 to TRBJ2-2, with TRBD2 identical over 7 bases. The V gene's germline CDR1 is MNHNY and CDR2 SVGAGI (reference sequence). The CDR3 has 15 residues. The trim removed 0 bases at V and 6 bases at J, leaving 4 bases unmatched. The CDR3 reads CASSYSGGNPGELFF. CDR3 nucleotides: TGTGCCAGCAGTTACTCGGGGGGGAATCCCGGGGAGCTGTTTTTT.

The CDR3 region is CASSFTGGMNTEAFF. The DNA for the CDR3 is TGCGCCAGCAGCTTTACAGGGGGCATGAACACTGAAGCTTTCTTT. This sequence joins TRBV5-1 and TRBJ1-1; 9 positions match TRBD1. The CDR3 is made up of 15 amino acids. Trimming took 2 bases from V and 0 from J; bases not matched to a gene: 2. Germline V gene sequence: CDR1 SGHRS, CDR2 YFSETQ. The whole variable domain, remainder taken from reference TRBV5-1 and TRBJ1-1, is KAGVTQTPRYLIKTRGQQVTLSCSPISGHRSVSWYQQTPGQGLQFLFEYFSETQRNKGNFPGRFSGRQFSNSRSEMNVSTLELGDSALYLCASSFTGGMNTEAFFGQGTRLTVV.

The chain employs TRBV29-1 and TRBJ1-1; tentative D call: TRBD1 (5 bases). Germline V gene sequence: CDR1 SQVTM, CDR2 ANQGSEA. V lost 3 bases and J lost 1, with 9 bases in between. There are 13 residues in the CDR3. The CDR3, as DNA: TGCAGCGTTGATAATGGACAGAACACTGAAGCTTTCTTT. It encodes CSVDNGQNTEAFF.

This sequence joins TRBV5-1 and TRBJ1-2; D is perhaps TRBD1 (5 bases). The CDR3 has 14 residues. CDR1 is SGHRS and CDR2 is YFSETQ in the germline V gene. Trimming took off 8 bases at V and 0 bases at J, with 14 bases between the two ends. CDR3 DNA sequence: TGCGCCAGTAAACAGGCAGCCACTAACTATGGCTACACCTTC. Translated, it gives CASKQAATNYGYTF.

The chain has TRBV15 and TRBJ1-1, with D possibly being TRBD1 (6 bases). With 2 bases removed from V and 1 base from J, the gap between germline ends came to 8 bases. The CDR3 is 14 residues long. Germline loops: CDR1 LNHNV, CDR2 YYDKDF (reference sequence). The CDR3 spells CATSRKTGNTEAFF. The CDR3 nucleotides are TGTGCCACCAGCAGAAAGACAGGGAACACTGAAGCTTTCTTT.

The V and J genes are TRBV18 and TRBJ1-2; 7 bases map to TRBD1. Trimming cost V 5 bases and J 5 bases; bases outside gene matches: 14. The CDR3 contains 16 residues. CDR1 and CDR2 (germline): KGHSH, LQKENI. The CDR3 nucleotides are TGTGCCAGCTCAGATCGTACGGGGACAGATGGATATGGCTACACCTTC. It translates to CASSDRTGTDGYGYTF.

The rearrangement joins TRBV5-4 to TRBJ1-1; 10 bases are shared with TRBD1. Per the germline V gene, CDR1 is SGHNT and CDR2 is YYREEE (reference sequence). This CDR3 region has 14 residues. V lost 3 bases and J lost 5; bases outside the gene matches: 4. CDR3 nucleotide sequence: TGTGCCAGCAGCTCTGGGACAGGGGTTACTGAAGCTTTCTTT. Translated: CASSSGTGVTEAFF.

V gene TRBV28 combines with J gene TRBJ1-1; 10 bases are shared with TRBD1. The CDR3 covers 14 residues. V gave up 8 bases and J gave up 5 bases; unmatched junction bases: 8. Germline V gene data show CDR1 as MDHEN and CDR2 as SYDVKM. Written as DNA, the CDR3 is TGTGCCAGCTGTGGACAGGGGGTTACGACTGAAGCTTTCTTT. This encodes CASCGQGVTTEAFF.

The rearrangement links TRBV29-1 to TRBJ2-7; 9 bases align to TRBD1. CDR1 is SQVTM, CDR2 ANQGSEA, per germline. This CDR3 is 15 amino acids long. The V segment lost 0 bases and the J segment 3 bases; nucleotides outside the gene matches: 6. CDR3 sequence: CSVEDPGQGIYEQYF. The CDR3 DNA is TGCAGCGTTGAAGATCCGGGACAGGGCATCTACGAGCAGTACTTC.

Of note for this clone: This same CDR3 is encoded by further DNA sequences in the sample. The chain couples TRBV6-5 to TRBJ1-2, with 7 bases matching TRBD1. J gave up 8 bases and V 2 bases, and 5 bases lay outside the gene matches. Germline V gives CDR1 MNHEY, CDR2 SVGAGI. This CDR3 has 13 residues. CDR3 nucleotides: TGTGCCAGCAGTTACAGGACAGGCGTGGGCTACACCTTC. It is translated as CASSYRTGVGYTF.

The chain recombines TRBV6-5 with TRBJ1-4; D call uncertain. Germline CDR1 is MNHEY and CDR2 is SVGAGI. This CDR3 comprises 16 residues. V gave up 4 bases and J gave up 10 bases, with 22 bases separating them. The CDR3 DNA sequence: TGTGCCAGCAGTTCCGTAGAGTCGGTCCATCCGGGAAAACTGTTTTTT. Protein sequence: CASSSVESVHPGKLFF.

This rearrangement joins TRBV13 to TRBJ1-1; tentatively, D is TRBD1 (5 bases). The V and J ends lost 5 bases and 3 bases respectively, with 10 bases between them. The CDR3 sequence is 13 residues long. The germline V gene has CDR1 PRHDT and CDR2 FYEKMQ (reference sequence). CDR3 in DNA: TGTGCCAGCAGCCCTACAGGTTACACTGAAGCTTTCTTT. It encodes CASSPTGYTEAFF.

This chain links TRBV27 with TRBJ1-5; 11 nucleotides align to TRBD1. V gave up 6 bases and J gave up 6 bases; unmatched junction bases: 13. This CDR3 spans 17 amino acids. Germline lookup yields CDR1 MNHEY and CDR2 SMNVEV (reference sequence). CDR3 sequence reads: CASSQSRDRGRGQPQHF. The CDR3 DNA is TGTGCCAGCAGCCAGAGCCGGGACAGGGGGAGGGGTCAGCCCCAGCATTTT.

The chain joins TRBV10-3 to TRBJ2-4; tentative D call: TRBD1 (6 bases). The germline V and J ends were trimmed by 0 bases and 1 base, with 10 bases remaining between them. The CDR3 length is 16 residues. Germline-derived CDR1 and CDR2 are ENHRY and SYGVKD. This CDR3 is CAISESKGVAKNIQYF. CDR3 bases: TGTGCCATCAGTGAGTCCAAGGGGGTGGCCAAAAACATTCAGTACTTC.

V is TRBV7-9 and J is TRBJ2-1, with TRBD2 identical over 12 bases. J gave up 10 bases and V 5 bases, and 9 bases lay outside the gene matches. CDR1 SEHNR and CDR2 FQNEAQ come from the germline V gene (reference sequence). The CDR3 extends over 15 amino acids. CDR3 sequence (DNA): TGTGCCAGCAGCCCCCCGACTAGCGGGAGTAAGGAGCAGTTCTTC. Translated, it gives CASSPPTSGSKEQFF. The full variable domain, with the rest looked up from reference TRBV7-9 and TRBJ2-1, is DTGVSQNPRHKITKRGQNVTFRCDPISEHNRLYWYRQTLGQGPEFLTYFQNEAQLEKSRLLSDRFSAERPKGSFSTLEIQRTEQGDSAMYLCASSPPTSGSKEQFFGPGTRLTVL.